This TCR beta chain was obtained from a study of cytomegalovirus exposure and HLA in healthy donors. Study-level findings and limits: Accounts indicate the classifier identified cytomegalovirus status with strong specificity and sensitivity.

In the case of this clone: The antigen is not known.

From germline, CDR1 is SGHDN and CDR2 FVKESK. This CDR3 is 14 amino acids long. The germline V and J ends were trimmed by 1 base and 5 bases, with 11 bases remaining between them. Primers: 60 Vbeta forward and 13 Jbeta reverse. Sequenced by immunoSEQ multiplex PCR; TCRdb stores in-frame clones only, minus some. The data hold about 110,000 clones, with roughly 70% observed a single time. The sample comprised PBMCs. The sequence was obtained from a man between 25 and 39 years old in good health and CMV-seropositive. This sequence joins TRBV14 and TRBJ1-1; TRBD1 might be the D (5 bases). In DNA form, the CDR3 reads TGTGCCAGCAGCCAAGTAGGGAGGGGAACTGAAGCTTTCTTT. This sequence encodes CASSQVGRGTEAFF.